This is a list of T cell receptor beta chains from one sample in a study of blood T cells in healthy people across ages. TCRdb redid the calling of the 5' RACE reads with MiXCR, one entry per CDR3 protein. The sample shows about 640,000 distinct CDR3 sequences, roughly 43% of them seen only once. Sample: blood. These receptors were obtained from an older man in good health. CDR3s include the opening cysteine and the closing phenylalanine or tryptophan. The D gene is left open where the match is weak. Clone size appears in some rows only: once, few, many, or a class for an expanded clone.

>NA|TRBJ2-2|many|TRBV27
TGTGCCAGCAGTTTTACGCTAGCCGGGGAGCTGTTTTTT
CASSFTLAGELFF
>TRBD1|TRBJ2-7|NA|TRBV6-5
TGTGCCAGCAGTTACTCGAGTAGGGGACAGGGGTTTGACGAGCAGTACTTC
CASSYSSRGQGFDEQYF
>NA|TRBJ2-3|NA|TRBV7-2
TGTGCCAGCAGCGCTTACACAGATACGCAGTATTTT
CASSAYTDTQYF
>NA|TRBJ1-1|few|TRBV6-4
TGTGCCAGCAGAATCGGGACGGCGAACACTGAAGCTTTCTTT
CASRIGTANTEAFF
>NA|TRBJ2-5|few|TRBV7-5
NA
CISVPEALVHQETQYF
>NA|TRBJ2-5|few|TRBV6-1
TGTGCCAGCAGTGCCGGGACACCGTACTTC
CASSAGTPYF
>NA|TRBJ1-5|NA|TRBV18
TGTGCCAGCTCACCAGCAGGGGATGTTCAGCCCCAGCATTTT
CASSPAGDVQPQHF
>TRBD2|TRBJ2-3|NA|TRBV18
TGTGCCAGCTCACCGGGACTAGCGGGGACAGATACGCAGTATTTT
CASSPGLAGTDTQYF
>NA|TRBJ2-1|NA|TRBV6-2/TRBV6-3
TGTGCCAGCAGTTACTCGATTGGGCGCCAGCAGTTCTTC
CASSYSIGRQQFF
>TRBD1|TRBJ2-1|NA|TRBV9
TGTGCCAGCAGCGTAGCAGGACAGGGGGCTGAGACCCAGTTCTTC
CASSVAGQGAETQFF
>NA|TRBJ2-5|many|TRBV4-2
TGTGCCAGCAGCCAAGGGGGAGATGGCGAGACCCAGTACTTC
CASSQGGDGETQYF
>TRBD1|TRBJ1-1|few|TRBV28
TGTGCCAGCAGGACGACAGGGGGAACTGAAGCTTTCTTT
CASRTTGGTEAFF
>TRBD1|TRBJ1-2|NA|TRBV5-5
TGTGCCAGCAGCTTTGGCGGGACAGGAAACTATGGCTACACCTTC
CASSFGGTGNYGYTF
>NA|TRBJ2-4|NA|TRBV2
TGTGCCAGCAGTGAAGCCGGTAACAGGGCGGGCGGGCAGTACTTC
CASSEAGNRAGGQYF
>NA|TRBJ2-1|few|TRBV4-2
TGTGCCAGCAGCCAACCGCTGACTAGCTCCTACAATGAGCAGTTCTTC
CASSQPLTSSYNEQFF
>NA|TRBJ1-5|once|TRBV12-3/TRBV12-4
TGTGCCAGCAGTTTAGCGGGTATGGGGAACGGTCAGCCCCAGCATTTT
CASSLAGMGNGQPQHF
>NA|TRBJ1-2|few|TRBV7-2
TGTGCCAGCAGCTTCCCAGGGCGCGGCTATGGCTACACCTTC
CASSFPGRGYGYTF
>NA|TRBJ2-3|few|TRBV12-3/TRBV12-4
TGTGCCAGCAGTTTCCCACAGGGCGAGGGGATGAGCACAGATACGCAGTATTTT
CASSFPQGEGMSTDTQYF
>NA|TRBJ2-5|NA|TRBV4-3
TGCGCCAGCAGCCAAGATTGGGCGGGGGCAGGGGAGACCCAGTACTTC
CASSQDWAGAGETQYF
>NA|TRBJ2-5|few|TRBV6-1
TGTGCCAGCAGTAGTTACCCCAGGATTACCCGGGACTCTGGGGGGCCAGAGACCCAGTACTTC
CASSSYPRITRDSGGPETQYF
>TRBD2|TRBJ2-7|NA|TRBV20-1
TGCAGTGCTGGGGGCTCGGGACTAGCAATCTACGAGCAGTACTTC
CSAGGSGLAIYEQYF
>NA|TRBJ1-5|NA|TRBV6-5
TGTGCCAGCAGTAACGGAGCCAGTAGCAATCAGCCCCAGCATTTT
CASSNGASSNQPQHF
>NA|TRBJ2-5|NA|TRBV6-1
TGTGCCAGCAGGTTGACCTCGCGGGAGACCCAGTACTTC
CASRLTSRETQYF
>TRBD1|TRBJ2-3|NA|TRBV9
TGTGCCAGCAGCGTAACAGGGGATCGTACAGATACGCAGTATTTT
CASSVTGDRTDTQYF
>TRBD2|TRBJ2-7|few|TRBV20-1
TGCAGTGCTAGAGCGGGACTAGCGGGAGGGCATGAGCAGTACTTC
CSARAGLAGGHEQYF
>NA|TRBJ1-5|NA|TRBV20-1
TGCAGTGCTAGAGATGGTGCCACGGCGAATGGGCCCCAGCATTTT
CSARDGATANGPQHF
>TRBD1|TRBJ2-1|NA|TRBV6-6
TGTGCCAGCAGTTGGCGGACAGGGAGAGGCTACGAGCAGTTCTTC
CASSWRTGRGYEQFF
>NA|TRBJ2-7|NA|TRBV28
TGTGCCAGCCGCGAGGGACGGGGAAGGGACGAGCAGTACTTC
CASREGRGRDEQYF
>TRBD1|TRBJ1-5|few|TRBV25-1
TGTGCCAGCAGTGAACAGGGGGCGAGCAATCAGCCCCAGCATTTT
CASSEQGASNQPQHF
>NA|TRBJ1-5|few|TRBV5-1
TGCGCCAGCAGTCCGGACGGGACCATGAATCAGCCCCAGCATTTT
CASSPDGTMNQPQHF
>NA|TRBJ2-7|NA|TRBV4-3
TGCGCCAGCAGCCAAAGGACAGGGAGGGGCAACGAGCAGTACTTC
CASSQRTGRGNEQYF
>NA|TRBJ1-2|NA|TRBV28
TGTGCCAGCAGTTCCCCTGGTGGCTACACCTTC
CASSSPGGYTF
>NA|TRBJ2-5|many|TRBV6-2/TRBV6-3
TGTGCCAGCAGTCGTTCACAGGGTCTGGTTGAGACCCAGTACTTC
CASSRSQGLVETQYF
>NA|TRBJ2-3|few|TRBV6-2/TRBV6-3
TGTGCCAGCAGTAACTACAGGGCGGGAACAGATACGCAGTATTTT
CASSNYRAGTDTQYF
>NA|TRBJ2-1|many|TRBV2
TGTGCCAGCAGTGTAGTTAGCTCCTACAATGAGCAGTTCTTC
CASSVVSSYNEQFF